This TCR beta chain comes out of a study of blood T cell repertoires in COVID-19. Study context: The cDNA or gDNA used as material had been derived from T cells, B-cell-depleted T cells, or PBMCs.

This study enrolled people aged about 18 to 95 from about 24 US geographic areas. This CDR3 is built from 15 residues. Germline lookup yields CDR1 LNHDA and CDR2 SQIVND (reference sequence). With 4 bases clipped from V and 2 bases from J, the junction kept 8 bases outside the gene matches. The data were produced by immunoSEQ multiplex PCR, yet TCRdb's version contains in-frame clones alone and is incomplete. The sample lists about 210,000 clones; around 86% were seen once. The chain combines TRBV19 with TRBJ2-7, with 7 bases identical to TRBD2. Sequenced sample: PBMCs or T cells enriched from blood (not recorded which). This TCR was recovered from a woman aged 35 to 49 with acute COVID-19. CDR3 DNA: TGTGCCAGTAGTAAGCAGCGGGGTGGGGCCTACGAGCAGTACTTC. Its translation: CASSKQRGGAYEQYF.